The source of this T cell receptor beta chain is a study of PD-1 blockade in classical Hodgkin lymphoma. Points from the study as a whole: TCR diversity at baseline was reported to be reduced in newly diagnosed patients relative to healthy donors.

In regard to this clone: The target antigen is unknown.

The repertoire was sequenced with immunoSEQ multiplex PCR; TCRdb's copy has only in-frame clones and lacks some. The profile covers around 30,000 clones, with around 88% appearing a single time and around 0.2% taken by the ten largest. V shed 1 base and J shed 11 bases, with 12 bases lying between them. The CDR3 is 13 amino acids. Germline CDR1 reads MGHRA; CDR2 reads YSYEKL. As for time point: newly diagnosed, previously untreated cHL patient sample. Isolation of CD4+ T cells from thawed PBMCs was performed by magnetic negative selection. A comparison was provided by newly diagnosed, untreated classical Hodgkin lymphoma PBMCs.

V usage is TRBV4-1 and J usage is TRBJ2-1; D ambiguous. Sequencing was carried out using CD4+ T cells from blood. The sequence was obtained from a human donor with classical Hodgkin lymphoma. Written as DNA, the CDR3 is TGCGCCAGCAGCCAAGTGAGTACCTCCCAGCAGTTCTTC. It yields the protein CASSQVSTSQQFF.